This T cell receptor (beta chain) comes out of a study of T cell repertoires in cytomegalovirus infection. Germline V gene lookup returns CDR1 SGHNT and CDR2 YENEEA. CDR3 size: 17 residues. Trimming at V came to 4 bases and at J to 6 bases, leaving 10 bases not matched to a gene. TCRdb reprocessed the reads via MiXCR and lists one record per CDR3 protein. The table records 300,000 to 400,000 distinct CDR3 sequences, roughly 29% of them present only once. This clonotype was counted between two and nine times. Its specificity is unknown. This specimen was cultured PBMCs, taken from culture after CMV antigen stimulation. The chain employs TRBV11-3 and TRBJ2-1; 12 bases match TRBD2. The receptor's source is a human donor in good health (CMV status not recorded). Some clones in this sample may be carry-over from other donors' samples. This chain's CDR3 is CASSSGLAGPARNEQFF. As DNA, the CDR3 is TGTGCCAGCAGCTCGGGACTAGCGGGCCCCGCCCGCAATGAGCAGTTCTTC.